This is a list of T cell receptor beta chains from one sample in a study of cytomegalovirus exposure and HLA in healthy donors. Sequenced by immunoSEQ multiplex PCR; TCRdb stores in-frame clones only, minus some. The sample holds some 90,000 clones, roughly 86% seen once. Sequenced input: PBMCs. Source of these receptors: a human donor in good health. CDR3s include the opening cysteine and the closing phenylalanine or tryptophan. A D gene is named only where the DNA matches it firmly. Expanded clones get a size class; other rows say once, few or many, or leave the size out.

abundance,d_gene,v_gene,j_gene,CDR3aa,CDR3nt
-,-,TRBV5-1,TRBJ2-3,CASSLEQARTDTQYF,TGCGCCAGCAGCTTGGAGCAGGCCCGCACAGATACGCAGTATTTT
-,-,TRBV4-3,TRBJ2-5,CASSRGLQETQYF,TGCGCCAGCAGCCGGGGACTCCAAGAGACCCAGTACTTC
-,-,TRBV5-5,TRBJ2-1,CASNRDYFGNEQFF,-
-,-,TRBV19,TRBJ1-4,CASSMGGRLNEKLFF,TGTGCCAGTAGCATGGGGGGGAGATTAAATGAAAAACTGTTTTTT
-,-,TRBV5-1,TRBJ1-2,CASRYDFGGYTF,TGCGCCAGCCGTTACGACTTTGGGGGCTACACCTTC
once,-,TRBV9,TRBJ2-5,CASSVDWTAAGTQYF,TGTGCCAGCAGCGTAGACTGGACGGCCGCGGGGACCCAGTACTTC
-,-,TRBV7-6,TRBJ1-3,CASSLGGGHSGNTIYF,TGTGCCAGCAGCTTAGGAGGGGGACACTCTGGAAACACCATATATTTT
few,-,TRBV29-1,TRBJ2-4,CSAILAKNIQYF,TGCAGCGCTATCCTAGCCAAAAACATTCAGTACTTC
few,TRBD2,TRBV9,TRBJ2-7,CASSVGGGSHEQYF,TGTGCCAGCAGCGTAGGAGGCGGGAGTCACGAGCAGTACTTC
-,-,TRBV4-2,TRBJ2-7,CASSQGQRGGDKQQYF,TGTGCCAGCAGCCAAGGTCAGCGTGGAGGGGATAAACAGCAGTACTTC
-,TRBD2,TRBV7-2,TRBJ2-2,CASSKPTSATGELFF,TGTGCCAGCAGCAAGCCGACTAGCGCAACCGGGGAGCTGTTTTTT
-,-,TRBV9,TRBJ2-7,CASSPSRGIKSYEQYF,TGTGCCAGCAGCCCCTCAAGAGGGATTAAGTCCTACGAGCAGTACTTC
-,TRBD1,TRBV19,TRBJ1-6,CASSMGLTGGNNSPLHF,TGTGCCAGTAGTATGGGCCTGACAGGGGGGAATAATTCACCCCTCCACTTT
once,TRBD1,TRBV11-2,TRBJ2-3,CASSTRQGRNTDTQYF,TGTGCCAGCAGCACGCGACAGGGGAGGAACACAGATACGCAGTATTTT
-,TRBD1,TRBV19,TRBJ2-7,CASSIGTGAYEQYF,TGTGCCAGTAGTATTGGGACAGGGGCCTACGAGCAGTACTTC
-,-,TRBV7-8,TRBJ2-3,CASSVQGSTDTQYF,TGTGCCAGCAGCGTCCAGGGTAGCACAGATACGCAGTATTTT
-,-,TRBV5-6,TRBJ1-5,CASSLAALGQPQHF,TGTGCCAGCAGCTTGGCTGCTTTGGGCCAGCCCCAGCATTTT
-,-,TRBV19,TRBJ1-3,CASSRGGRFSGNTIYF,TGTGCCAGTAGTAGGGGGGGACGATTCTCTGGAAACACCATATATTTT
-,-,TRBV27,TRBJ1-3,CASRPTGAGNTIYF,TGTGCCAGCAGACCCACCGGGGCTGGAAACACCATATATTTT
-,-,TRBV5-1,TRBJ2-7,CASSFLGDWYEQYF,TGCGCCAGCAGCTTTTTAGGGGATTGGTACGAGCAGTACTTC
-,-,TRBV2,TRBJ2-7,CASTPRRDFEQYF,TGTGCCAGCACCCCCAGGAGGGATTTCGAGCAGTACTTC
few,-,TRBV18,TRBJ2-2,CASSQKAGRTGELFF,TGTGCCAGCTCACAAAAGGCAGGGCGGACCGGGGAGCTGTTTTTT
-,TRBD1,TRBV27,TRBJ2-7,CASRKYRDRGYEQYF,TGTGCCAGCAGAAAATACCGGGACAGGGGATACGAGCAGTACTTC
-,-,TRBV19,TRBJ1-5,CASRPPAGRNQPQHF,TGTGCCAGTAGGCCCCCCGCGGGTCGTAATCAGCCCCAGCATTTT
-,-,TRBV7-7,TRBJ2-3,CASSLSAGFSTDTQYF,TGTGCTAGCAGCTTATCCGCGGGATTTAGCACAGATACGCAGTATTTT
-,-,TRBV10-3,TRBJ2-3,CAIGLGGSTDTQYF,TGTGCCATCGGCCTGGGGGGTAGCACAGATACGCAGTATTTT
-,TRBD1,TRBV2,TRBJ1-2,CASSDRAGGYTF,TGTGCCTCATCGGACAGGGCAGGGGGCTACACCTTC
-,-,TRBV19,TRBJ2-1,CASSIKGATGTRLYNEQFF,TGTGCCAGTAGTATAAAGGGGGCAACCGGGACTCGACTTTACAATGAGCAGTTCTTC